This T cell receptor (beta chain) was retrieved from a study of control samples from healthy donors and cancer patients. This clone is a singleton in its sample. Only in-frame clones appear in the TCRdb table, and some are missing; sequencing was by immunoSEQ multiplex PCR. Here the sample spans fewer than 250,000 clones, around 93% being singletons. The germline V gene has CDR1 LNHDA and CDR2 SQIVND (reference sequence). The CDR3 extends over 15 amino acids. V gave up 5 bases and J gave up 1 base, with 14 bases separating them. Sequenced: blood. This clonotype was obtained from a man under 40 in good health. This sequence joins TRBV19 and TRBJ1-1; D is perhaps TRBD1 (5 bases). The CDR3 reads CASSYRAGKNTEAFF. CDR3 nucleotide sequence: TGTGCCAGTAGTTATAGGGCAGGGAAGAACACTGAAGCTTTCTTT.